This TCR beta chain comes out of a study of robustness of blood B and T cell sequencing (dated by TCRdb to 2016 to 2019). Regarding the research as a whole: The study was designed to determine how much peripheral blood is required to reliably characterize an individual's TCRbeta and IgG repertoires. Each of the approximately 11 independently drawn blood samples had its TCRbeta and IgG repertoires measured. For technical replicates, two replicate TCRbeta cDNA libraries were prepared from one shared RNA pool that came from a single 10 ml draw.

Study-wide findings and limitations: When technical replicate libraries were compared, roughly 95% of the top 10,000 TCRbeta clonotypes in one library also turned up in the other. Because EDTA tubes had to be fractionated immediately, the use of EDTA tubes in multi-site collections was limited. Overlap of rare TCRbeta clonotypes did not improve with pooling tubes, implying much larger blood volumes would be needed to capture them. When 3 or 4 tubes (about 28-45 ml blood) were combined, saturation was approached in coverage of the top 10,000 TCRbeta clonotypes. The TCRbeta rarefaction curves did not fully level off, which suggests under-sequencing or many low-abundance clonotypes. One pair of TCRbeta libraries showed evidence of cross-contamination, likely from batch processing; the shared UMI-sequence pairs were removed. Every single 10 ml sample contained the 1,000 most abundant TCRbeta clonotypes from the pooled draws.

Comment on this clonotype: No cognate antigen has been identified for it. No per-base quality is available; no much larger clone lies one base away.

The library was generated by PCR. The run used an Illumina MiSeq. cDNA was made using SMARTScribe reverse transcriptase and a 5' template-switch oligo that added a universal priming site. Each cDNA molecule was tagged by a 12-nucleotide random unique molecular identifier (UMI) carried on the template-switch oligo. During reverse transcription, TCRbeta transcripts were targeted by chain-specific reverse primers. Uracil DNA glycosylase treatment was used to remove residual template-switch adapters, and a Qiagen MinElute kit was used to purify the cDNA. The first PCR used KAPA HiFi HotStart ReadyMix for 20 to 25 cycles, split across four 50 ul reactions with step-out primers. Before further amplification, first-round PCR products were gel-purified. Illumina Nextera adapters were attached in a second approximately 8-cycle PCR, after which libraries were purified and pooled. The UMI barcode for each TCRbeta molecule was captured by a 50-nucleotide 5' read. Regarding the original processing steps: The MIGEC toolkit was used to group reads by UMI into consensus reads. PEAR was used to merge forward and reverse consensus reads, producing the final reads. Identical UMI-sequence pairs shared across libraries were treated as cross-sample contamination and removed by a custom decontamination script. V(D)J assignment and CDR3 extraction were performed with MIGMAP, a wrapper around IgBLAST. A TCR clonotype was defined by an identical V gene, J gene and CDR3 amino acid sequence; no sequencing was done for CDR1 and CDR2. Starting from the raw public reads, TCRdb applied fastp trimming at Q25, assembled clones with MiXCR and retained in-frame beta chains. Identical CDR3 proteins give one entry, which carries the most common genes and DNA. TCRdb's processing, not the authors' own work, is the source of the V and J calls. The sample records about 1,200 distinct CDR3 sequences, 55% to 75% of which are singletons. The leading ten clones occupy 40% to 50% of the sample.

mRNA, which captures expressed receptors, was used instead of genomic DNA for quantification of TCRbeta repertoires. Buffy coat leukocytes were collected into Trizol, and RNA was extracted with the Direct-zol RNA MiniPrep Plus kit without cell sorting. To separate plasma, buffy coat and red blood cells, EDTA blood tubes were immediately centrifuged at 4 degrees C. Via the germline V gene, CDR1 is MGHDK and CDR2 SYGVNS. V is shortened by 7 bases, J by 1 base, and the region joining them spans 9 bases. The CDR3 holds 13 amino acids from the cysteine to the phenylalanine. The only DNA kept is the CDR3, 39 bases in frame from the first base.

The receptor chain draws on TRBV25-1 and TRBJ2-3, with the D gene uncertain. The TCR was taken from a human donor in good health. Sequencing was performed on peripheral blood. The DNA sequence reads TGTGCCAGCAATATAGCAGGCACAGATACGCAGTATTTT. Its protein reads: CASNIAGTDTQYF.